The present T cell receptor beta chain was sequenced within a study of T-cell reconstitution after alpha-beta-depleted transplantation in children. CDR3 size: 14 residues. V was clipped by 4 bases and J by 3 bases, with 13 bases between them. Per germline, CDR1 SGHRS and CDR2 YFSETQ. Unique molecular identifiers were incorporated when the TCRbeta library was constructed. In TCRdb, the PCR reads were re-called with MiXCR into one record per CDR3 protein. The data contain 530,000 or so distinct CDR3 sequences, roughly 30% of them singletons. The specimen was PBMCs, collected before TCRalphabeta/CD19-depleted stem cell transplant. The rearrangement uses TRBV5-1 and TRBJ2-5; tentatively, D is TRBD2 (5 bases). The TCR originated in a boy under three years old with Wiskott-Aldrich syndrome, due to receive a stem cell transplant. CDR3 in DNA: TGCGCCAGCAGCACGGGCACCGGGGAAGAGACCCAGTACTTC. Translated, it gives CASSTGTGEETQYF.